This T cell receptor beta chain was sequenced during a study of persistence of HIV-infected CD4 T cells. Overall study: Donors had been on suppressive ART for a median of roughly 8 years. A larger, less memory-rich fraction responded to anti-CD3/anti-CD28 beads than to antigen.

In regard to this clone: What it binds is unknown.

V lost 9 bases, J lost 4 bases, and 13 bases lay in between. The germline gives CDR1 LNHDA, CDR2 SQIVND (reference sequence). The CDR3 contains 14 residues. Nonspecific anti-CD3/anti-CD28 bead stimulation represents the broad CD4+ T cell repertoire. CD4+ T cells upregulating both CD40 ligand and CD69 were sorted as responding cells. Inclusion required CMV-positive serology and CD4+ counts above 400 cells/uL. The libraries were made with immunoSEQ version 4 in survey mode. Method: immunoSEQ multiplex PCR; TCRdb's copy keeps in-frame clones and lacks some. The table lists roughly 41,000 clones, over 80% of them singletons.

This clonotype was obtained from an adult man with HIV who was CMV-seropositive. Sequencing used CD4+ T cells sorted from PBMCs after roughly 18-hour stimulation, obtained from a patient who received antiretroviral therapy. This rearrangement joins TRBV19 to TRBJ1-6; perhaps TRBD1 as D (5 bases). The CDR3 sequence is CASQSGAYNSPLHF. Here the CDR3 DNA reads TGTGCCAGCCAGAGTGGGGCTTATAATTCACCCCTCCACTTT.